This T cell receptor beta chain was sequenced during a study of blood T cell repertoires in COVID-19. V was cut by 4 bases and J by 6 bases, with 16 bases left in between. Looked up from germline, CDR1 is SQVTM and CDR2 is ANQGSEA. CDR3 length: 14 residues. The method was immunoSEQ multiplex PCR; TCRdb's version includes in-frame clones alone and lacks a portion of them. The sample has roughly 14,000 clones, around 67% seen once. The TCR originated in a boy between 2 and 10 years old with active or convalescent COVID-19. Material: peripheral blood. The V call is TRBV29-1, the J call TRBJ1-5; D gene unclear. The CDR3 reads CSVGDGIRSQPQHF. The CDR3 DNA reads TGCAGCGTTGGTGATGGCATTAGGAGTCAGCCCCAGCATTTT.